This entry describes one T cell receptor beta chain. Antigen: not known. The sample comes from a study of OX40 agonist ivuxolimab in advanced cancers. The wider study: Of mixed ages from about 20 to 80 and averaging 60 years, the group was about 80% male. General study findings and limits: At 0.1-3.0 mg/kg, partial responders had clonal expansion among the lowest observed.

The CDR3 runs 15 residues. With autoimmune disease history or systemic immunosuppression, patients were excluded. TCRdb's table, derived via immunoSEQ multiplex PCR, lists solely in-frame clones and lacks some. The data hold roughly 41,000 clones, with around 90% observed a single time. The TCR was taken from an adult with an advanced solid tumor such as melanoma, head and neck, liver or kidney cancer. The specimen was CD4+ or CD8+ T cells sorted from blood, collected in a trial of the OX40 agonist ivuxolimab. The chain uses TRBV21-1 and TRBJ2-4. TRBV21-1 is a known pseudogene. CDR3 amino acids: CASSSRAVAKNIQYF. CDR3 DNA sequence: TGTGCCAGCAGCTCCCGGGCAGTAGCCAAAAACATTCAGTACTTC.